Listed below are T cell receptor beta chains from one sample, sequenced in a study of CD8+ T cells in alopecia areata. Using immunoSEQ multiplex PCR, the repertoire was profiled, and TCRdb retains in-frame clones only, with some absent. The repertoire consists of roughly 210,000 clones, with less than 50% occurring once and the leading ten covering around 2.8%. Sample: CD4+ T cells sorted from blood, taken at approximately week 36, from a patient treated with tofacitinib. The receptors were sampled from a human donor with alopecia areata. The CDR3 runs from the conserved cysteine through the conserved F or W. Each record gives: V gene, clone size, J gene, D gene, CDR3 DNA, CDR3 protein. The D gene is left open where the match is weak. Not every row has a clone size; where given, it reads once, few, many or a size class.

V gene: TRBV30; clone size: -; J gene: TRBJ2-7; D gene: TRBD1; CDR3 DNA: TGTGCCTGGGGACAGGGGGCGTACGAGCAGTACTTC; CDR3 protein: CAWGQGAYEQYF
V gene: TRBV7-2; clone size: once; J gene: TRBJ2-5; D gene: -; CDR3 DNA: TGTGCCAGCAGCTCAGGGTCGGAGACCCAGTACTTC; CDR3 protein: CASSSGSETQYF
V gene: TRBV7-9; clone size: once; J gene: TRBJ2-7; D gene: -; CDR3 DNA: TGTGCCAGCAGCTTAATAGGGAGTACCGACGAGCAGTACTTC; CDR3 protein: CASSLIGSTDEQYF
V gene: TRBV25-1; clone size: few; J gene: TRBJ2-5; D gene: TRBD2; CDR3 DNA: TGTGCCAGCAGTGAATTCCCTAGCGGGACCTTCCAAGAGACCCAGTACTTC; CDR3 protein: CASSEFPSGTFQETQYF
V gene: TRBV15; clone size: -; J gene: TRBJ1-5; D gene: -; CDR3 DNA: TGTGCCACCAGCAGAGACCCGGGGAGCAATCAGCCCCAGCATTTT; CDR3 protein: CATSRDPGSNQPQHF
V gene: TRBV28; clone size: -; J gene: TRBJ1-5; D gene: -; CDR3 DNA: TGTGCCAGCAGTTTGTTACGGGGTTTGAACCAGCCCCAGCATTTT; CDR3 protein: CASSLLRGLNQPQHF
V gene: TRBV4-2; clone size: -; J gene: TRBJ2-7; D gene: -; CDR3 DNA: TGTGCCAGCAGCCGGGGTCTGCAGACTGGCGAGCAGTACTTC; CDR3 protein: CASSRGLQTGEQYF
V gene: TRBV29-1; clone size: -; J gene: TRBJ2-1; D gene: -; CDR3 DNA: TGCAGCGTCTCTTTCCGCCTAGCGAACGGTGAGCAGTTCTTC; CDR3 protein: CSVSFRLANGEQFF
V gene: TRBV15; clone size: -; J gene: TRBJ2-3; D gene: TRBD1; CDR3 DNA: TGTGCCACCAGCCCGGGGACAGGGGAAGATACGCAGTATTTT; CDR3 protein: CATSPGTGEDTQYF
V gene: TRBV30; clone size: few; J gene: TRBJ2-4; D gene: -; CDR3 DNA: TGTGCCTGGATAGGACAAATAGCCAAAAACATTCAGTACTTC; CDR3 protein: CAWIGQIAKNIQYF
V gene: TRBV4-1; clone size: -; J gene: TRBJ1-1; D gene: TRBD1; CDR3 DNA: TGCGCCAGCAGCAAACAGGGGGCCGTGAACACTGAAGCTTTCTTT; CDR3 protein: CASSKQGAVNTEAFF
V gene: TRBV6-4; clone size: -; J gene: TRBJ2-2; D gene: -; CDR3 DNA: TGTGCCAGCAGCTCCCGCGGGAACACCGGGGAGCTGTTTTTT; CDR3 protein: CASSSRGNTGELFF
V gene: TRBV30; clone size: -; J gene: TRBJ1-5; D gene: -; CDR3 DNA: TGTGCCTGGAGTGAGTCATTGGGTCAGCCCCAGCATTTT; CDR3 protein: CAWSESLGQPQHF
V gene: TRBV5-1; clone size: few; J gene: TRBJ2-2; D gene: -; CDR3 DNA: TGCGCCAGCAGCTTGGGACTGCTGAACACCGGGGAGCTGTTTTTT; CDR3 protein: CASSLGLLNTGELFF
V gene: TRBV30; clone size: -; J gene: TRBJ1-2; D gene: TRBD1; CDR3 DNA: TGTGCCTGGGGGGCCCCTAATTTGGACAGGGACCTCTATGGCTACACCTTC; CDR3 protein: CAWGAPNLDRDLYGYTF
V gene: TRBV15; clone size: -; J gene: TRBJ2-3; D gene: -; CDR3 DNA: TGTGCCGCGTCCACAACCAGGGGCACAGATACGCAGTATTTT; CDR3 protein: CAASTTRGTDTQYF
V gene: TRBV27; clone size: few; J gene: TRBJ2-1; D gene: TRBD1; CDR3 DNA: TGTGCCAGCAGTTTATCGATGGTGAGGGGGCAAACCTACAATGAGCAGTTCTTC; CDR3 protein: CASSLSMVRGQTYNEQFF